Presented here are 12 T cell receptor beta chains from one specimen sequenced in a study of memory CD4+ T cells and cytomegalovirus serostatus (dated by TCRdb to between 2018 and 2021). A FACSAria II was used to sort memory CD4+ T cells, defined as single viable CD3+CD4+CD8-CD45RO+ cells. Libraries were built with the immunoSEQ multiplex PCR assay. The clones in this table, taken by TCRdb from immuneACCESS, are in-frame only. Not every clone is retained; where verified, under half of the shortfall comes from an unresolved V gene, and the cause of the rest is unknown. For this sample the table gives about 41,000 clones, of which around 79% were detected only once. The ten largest clones represent roughly 0.87% of the sample. Sequencing was done on a sample of memory CD4+ T cells from blood. Receptors were obtained from an adult in good health and CMV-seronegative.

This chain joins TRBV18 and TRBJ2-3, with 7 positions matching TRBD2. With V trimmed by 2 bases and J by 2 bases, 7 bases remained unmatched. Germline CDR1 KGHSH, CDR2 LQKENI. The CDR3 loop spans 16 amino acids. The CDR3 DNA reads TGTGCCAGCTCACCAGGGAGGGCGGGATCCACAGATACGCAGTATTTT. This codes for CASSPGRAGSTDTQYF.

The rearrangement uses TRBV19 and TRBJ2-5; D possibly matches TRBD1 or TRBD2 (5 bases each). The CDR3 is 15 amino acids. Germline V gives CDR1 LNHDA, CDR2 SQIVND (reference sequence). The V end was cut by 5 bases, the J end by 5 bases, with 18 bases between. The CDR3 sequence is CASSWGRDFRETQYF. DNA of the CDR3: TGTGCCAGTAGTTGGGGCCGGGATTTTCGGGAGACCCAGTACTTC.

This clone appeared a few times. The chain employs TRBV2 and TRBJ2-7; either TRBD1 or TRBD2 may supply D (5 bases each). The CDR3 length is 11 residues. V lost 6 bases and J 5 bases, leaving 8 bases between the germline ends. Germline assignment: CDR1 SNHLY and CDR2 FYNNEI. The DNA for the CDR3 is TGTGCCAGCAGCCGGGACGACGAGCAGTACTTC. Translated: CASSRDDEQYF.

This chain joins TRBV7-8 and TRBJ1-6; tentative D call: TRBD1 (5 bases). Germline V lookup: CDR1 SGHVS, CDR2 FQNEAQ. There are 15 residues in the CDR3. The V gene lost 2 bases and the J gene lost 7 bases, with 12 bases spanning the gap. The CDR3 loop is CASSLTRGYNSPLHF. In DNA form, the CDR3 reads TGTGCCAGCAGCTTAACAAGGGGATACAATTCACCCCTCCACTTT.

The CDR3 DNA follows: TGTGCCAGCAGCCGGACTAGCGGGGCTCCCGGGGAGCTGTTTTTT. Encoded protein: CASSRTSGAPGELFF. The rearrangement links TRBV7-2 to TRBJ2-2; TRBD2 matches at 12 bases. V shed 5 bases and J 6 bases; nucleotides not matched to a gene: 4. Germline V gene lookup returns CDR1 SGHTA and CDR2 FQGNSA. The CDR3 consists of 15 residues.

V and J are TRBV6-5 and TRBJ1-2, with TRBD1 as a possible D gene (6 bases). CDR1 and CDR2 from the germline V gene are MNHEY and SVGAGI. The CDR3 is made up of 12 amino acids. With 6 bases removed from V and 7 bases from J, the gap between germline ends came to 12 bases. For the CDR3, the DNA is TGTGCCAGCAGCCTCGGGGGCACTGGCTACACCTTC. As protein: CASSLGGTGYTF.

This chain joins TRBV11-3 and TRBJ1-1, with D hard to call. CDR3 length: 12 residues. Germline V gene lookup returns CDR1 SGHNT and CDR2 YENEEA. Trimming pared 4 bases from V and 1 base from J, leaving 4 bases between. CDR3 DNA: TGTGCCAGCAGCTCTGGGAACACTGAAGCTTTCTTT. It encodes CASSSGNTEAFF. The whole variable domain, filled in from reference TRBV11-3 and TRBJ1-1, reads EAGVVQSPRYKIIEKKQPVAFWCNPISGHNTLYWYLQNLGQGPELLIRYENEEAVDDSQLPKDRFSAERLKGVDSTLKIQPAELGDSAVYLCASSSGNTEAFFGQGTRLTVV.

The chain joins TRBV6-5 to TRBJ1-4; no definite D call. The V gene lost 4 bases and the J gene lost 9 bases, with 12 bases spanning the gap. The germline CDR1 and CDR2 sequences are MNHEY and SVGAGI. The CDR3 extends over 13 amino acids. The CDR3, as DNA: TGTGCCAGCAGTTGGGCCCGCTCGCAAAAACTGTTTTTT. It codes for CASSWARSQKLFF.

The chain recombines TRBV5-1 with TRBJ1-6; D might be TRBD1 (5 bases). The CDR3 extends over 16 amino acids. Germline V CDR1 and CDR2: SGHRS, YFSETQ. With 4 bases removed from V and 7 bases from J, the gap between germline ends came to 18 bases. The CDR3 loop reads CASSDVFGGKNSPLHF. CDR3 nucleotide sequence: TGCGCCAGCAGCGACGTGTTCGGGGGTAAGAATTCACCCCTCCACTTT.

V is TRBV2 and J is TRBJ1-5; D ambiguous. Between the trimmed V and J ends, which lost 6 bases and 5 bases, there was a span of 8 bases. This CDR3 comprises 12 residues. CDR1 is SNHLY and CDR2 is FYNNEI in the germline V gene. As DNA, the CDR3 is TGTGCCAGCAGGGAGGAATATCAGCCCCAGCATTTT. Its translation is CASREEYQPQHF.

Here the CDR3 reads CASSFIQGLGNTIYF. In nucleotides, the CDR3 is TGTGCCAGCAGTTTTATACAGGGGCTGGGAAACACCATATATTTT. The rearrangement links TRBV6-1 to TRBJ1-3; 7 bases align to TRBD1. CDR3 size: 15 residues. The ends lost 5 bases at V and 4 bases at J; junction bases unmatched: 8. CDR1 MNHNS and CDR2 SASEGT come from the germline V gene.

This clone appeared a few times. The chain employs TRBV18 and TRBJ1-1; TRBD1 agrees at 7 bases. This CDR3 is 17 amino acids long. The germline CDR1 and CDR2 sequences are KGHSH and LQKENI. The junction had 12 bases not matched to a gene; V was cut back by 4 bases and J by 1 base. In DNA, the CDR3 is TGTGCCAGCTCACGCCTGGGCGGGGCAGGGGGGAACACTGAAGCTTTCTTT. Translated, it gives CASSRLGGAGGNTEAFF.